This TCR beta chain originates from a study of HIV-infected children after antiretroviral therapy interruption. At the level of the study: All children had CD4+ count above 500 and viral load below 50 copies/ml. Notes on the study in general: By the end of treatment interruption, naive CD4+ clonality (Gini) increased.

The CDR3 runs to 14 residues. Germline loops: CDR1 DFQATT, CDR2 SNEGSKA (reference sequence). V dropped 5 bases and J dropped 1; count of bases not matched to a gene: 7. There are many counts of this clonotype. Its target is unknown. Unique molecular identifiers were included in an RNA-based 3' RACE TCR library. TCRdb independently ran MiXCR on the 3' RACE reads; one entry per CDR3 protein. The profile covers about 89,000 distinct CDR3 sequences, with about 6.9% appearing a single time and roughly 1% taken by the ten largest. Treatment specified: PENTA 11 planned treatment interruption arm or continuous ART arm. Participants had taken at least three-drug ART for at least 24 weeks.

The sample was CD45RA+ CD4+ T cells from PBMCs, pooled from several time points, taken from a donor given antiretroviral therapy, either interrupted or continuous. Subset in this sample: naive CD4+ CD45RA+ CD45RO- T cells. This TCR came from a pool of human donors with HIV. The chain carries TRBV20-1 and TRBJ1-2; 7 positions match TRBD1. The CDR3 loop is CSAYPGGFNYGYTF. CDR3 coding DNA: TGCAGTGCTTACCCAGGGGGTTTTAACTATGGCTACACCTTC.